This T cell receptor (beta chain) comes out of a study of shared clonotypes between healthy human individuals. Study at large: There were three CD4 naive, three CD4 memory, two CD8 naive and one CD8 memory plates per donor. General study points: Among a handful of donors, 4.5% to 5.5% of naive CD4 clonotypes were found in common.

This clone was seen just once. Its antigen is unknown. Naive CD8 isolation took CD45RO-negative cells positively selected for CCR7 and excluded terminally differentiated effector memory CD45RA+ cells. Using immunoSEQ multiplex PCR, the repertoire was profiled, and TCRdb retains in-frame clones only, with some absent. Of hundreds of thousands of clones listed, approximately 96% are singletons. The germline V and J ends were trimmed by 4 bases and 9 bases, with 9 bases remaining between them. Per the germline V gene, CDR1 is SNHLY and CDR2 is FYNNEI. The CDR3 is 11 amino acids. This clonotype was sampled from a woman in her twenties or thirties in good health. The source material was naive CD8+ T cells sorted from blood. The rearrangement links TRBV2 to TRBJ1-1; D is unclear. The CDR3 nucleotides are TGTGCCAGCAGTGGTCGCAGGAAAGCTTTCTTT. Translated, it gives CASSGRRKAFF.